What follows describes a single T cell receptor (beta chain). The antigen is unknown. The sample is drawn from a study of OX40 agonist ivuxolimab in advanced cancers. Study-wide background: Of the participants, roughly 40% had some prior anti-PD-1, anti-PD-L1 or anti-CTLA-4 therapy, which was allowed. General study points: Fewer expanded clones were found on average in CD4+ than in CD8+ T cells.

The CDR3 has 13 residues. Germline V gives CDR1 SGHNT, CDR2 YYREEE (reference sequence). Trimming took off 3 bases at V and 2 bases at J, with 8 bases between the two ends. Sequenced by immunoSEQ multiplex PCR; TCRdb stores in-frame clones only, minus some. The data contain 30,000 to 45,000 clones, about three quarters of them singletons. Specimen: CD4+ or CD8+ T cells sorted from blood, collected in a trial of the OX40 agonist ivuxolimab. The chain combines TRBV5-4 with TRBJ2-5; D might be TRBD1 or TRBD2, each matching 6 bases. This clonotype was sampled from an adult with an advanced solid tumor such as melanoma, head and neck, liver or kidney cancer. CDR3 region: CASSWGAQETQYF. The CDR3 DNA reads TGTGCCAGCAGCTGGGGGGCACAAGAGACCCAGTACTTC. Full variable domain (outside the CDR3, taken from reference TRBV5-4 and TRBJ2-5): ETGVTQSPTHLIKTRGQQVTLRCSSQSGHNTVSWYQQALGQGPQFIFQYYREEENGRGNFPPRFSGLQFPNYSSELNVNALELDDSALYLCASSWGAQETQYFGPGTRLLVL.